This entry is about one T cell receptor beta chain. The study recruited people aged about 18 to 95 years across 24 US areas. Cohorts were based on clinical histories the participants reported. The sample originates from a study of blood T cell repertoires in COVID-19. Study details: Specimens from acute and convalescent COVID-19 originated in the United States, Italy and Spain.

The table came from immunoSEQ multiplex PCR; TCRdb's copy has only in-frame clones and leaves some out. The sample has approximately 440,000 clones, around 91% seen once; the top ten hold more than 0.55%. Germline V gene lookup returns CDR1 LNHNV and CDR2 YYDKDF (reference sequence). Between the trimmed V and J ends, which lost 3 bases and 5 bases, there was a span of 13 bases. CDR3 length equals 15 residues. The sequenced sample consisted of PBMCs or T cells enriched from blood (not recorded which). The sequence was obtained from a man aged 18 to 30 who had recovered from COVID-19. The rearrangement links TRBV15 to TRBJ2-2; D perhaps matches TRBD1 (6 bases). DNA for the CDR3: TGTGCCACCAGCAGCGGCAGGGGAGTTACCGGGGAGCTGTTTTTT. Amino acid sequence: CATSSGRGVTGELFF.